This T cell receptor (beta chain) emerged from a study of blood T cells in healthy people across ages. Study-wide results and caveats: A roughly linear age-dependent decrease characterized TCR beta diversity per million T cells.

The CDR3 loop spans 14 amino acids. The germline V gene encodes CDR1 WSHSY and CDR2 SAAADI. The ends were cut back, 6 bases at V and 2 bases at J, with 12 bases in the middle. Healthy Caucasian individuals from Russia aged about 6 to 90 served as donors. At least 5.5 micrograms of total RNA were extracted per sample. This clonotype appeared a single time. The target antigen is unknown. The authors ran a second PCR of roughly 6 to 12 cycles using a sample-barcoded 5' primer and a J-beta primer mix. One entry per CDR3 protein results from TCRdb running MiXCR on the 5' RACE reads. This table has roughly 1,700,000 distinct CDR3 sequences, roughly 30% appearing once.

This clonotype was sampled from a woman in her 30s in good health. The rearrangement links TRBV10-2 to TRBJ2-3; D is perhaps TRBD1 or TRBD2 (5 bases each). Material: blood. The CDR3 spells CASRGAGFTDTQYF. In DNA, the CDR3 is TGCGCCAGCAGGGGAGCAGGGTTCACAGATACGCAGTATTTT.